This TCR beta chain originates from a study of PD-L1 blockade in urothelial cancer. Looking at the study overall: Male patients with bladder-origin urothelial cancer numbered about 85% of the 29. Samples of blood were analyzed 3 weeks (second dose) and 6 weeks after treatment start.

The CDR3 contains 14 residues. Losses at the gene ends were 6 bases for V and 13 bases for J; bases not matched to a gene: 10. CDR1 and CDR2 (germline): MNHEY, SVGAGI. Every PCR got spiked synthetic TCR analog templates. TCRdb's table, derived via immunoSEQ multiplex PCR, lists solely in-frame clones and lacks some. The profile shows 95,000 or so clones, roughly 84% of them singletons. The time point: pretreatment peripheral blood. The diagnosis in patients was locally advanced or metastatic urothelial carcinoma. The TCR originated in a man in his fifties or sixties with urothelial cancer. The sequenced sample was PBMCs, obtained around atezolizumab (anti-PD-L1) treatment. The chain combines TRBV6-5 with TRBJ2-1, with TRBD2 matching 12 bases. In DNA form, the CDR3 reads TGTGCCAGCAGGCGGCTAGCGGGGGGGGTCACTCAGTTCTTC. Protein product: CASRRLAGGVTQFF.